A selection of T cell receptor beta chains follows, all from one sample in a study of blood T cell repertoires in COVID-19. Some clones are missing from TCRdb's copy, which holds only in-frame ones; the method was immunoSEQ multiplex PCR. Of about 69,000 clones listed, roughly 89% are singletons. Sequencing input: peripheral blood. Source of these receptors: a man aged 50-59 years with acute or convalescent COVID-19. Each CDR3 is given with its conserved first and last residue. The D gene is left open where the match is weak. The size of a clone is reported for some rows only, either as once, few or many, or as a class for expanded clones.

j_gene,abundance,d_gene,v_gene,CDR3nt,CDR3aa
TRBJ1-4,-,-,TRBV7-2,TGTGCCAGCAGCTTAGAGGAGTGGGAAAAACTGTTTTTT,CASSLEEWEKLFF
TRBJ2-1,-,TRBD2,TRBV3-1/TRBV3-2,TGTGCCAGCAGCCAAGATGTGCTAGCGGAGCTACTCGCCTACAATGAGCAGTTCTTC,CASSQDVLAELLAYNEQFF
TRBJ2-1,-,TRBD1,TRBV7-2,TGTGCCAGCAGCTTAGGACAGGGATACAATGAGCAGTTCTTC,CASSLGQGYNEQFF
TRBJ2-3,-,TRBD2,TRBV7-2,TGTGCCAGCAGCCTTAGGACTAGCCTTGATACGCAGTATTTT,CASSLRTSLDTQYF
TRBJ2-7,-,-,TRBV21-1,TGTGCCAGCAGCAAGACAGGGAGCTACGAGCAGTACTTC,CASSKTGSYEQYF
TRBJ2-2,-,-,TRBV7-2,TGTGCCAGCAGCTTAGCCACGAGCACCGGGGAGCTGTTTTTT,CASSLATSTGELFF
TRBJ2-1,-,TRBD2,TRBV9,TGTGCCAGCAGCGTCAGCGGGAGCTCCTACAATGAGCAGTTCTTC,CASSVSGSSYNEQFF
TRBJ1-4,-,-,TRBV29-1,TGCAGCGCTAGGACAGACCGCGCAGAAAAACTGTTTTTT,CSARTDRAEKLFF
TRBJ1-2,-,TRBD1,TRBV23-1,TGCGCCAGCAGTCAACACCCGGGACAGGGGGCTGGCGGCTACACCTTC,CASSQHPGQGAGGYTF
TRBJ2-7,-,TRBD1,TRBV5-6,TGTGCCAGCGCCACACGACAGGGGCCGACCTACGAGCAGTACTTC,CASATRQGPTYEQYF
TRBJ2-2,-,-,TRBV25-1,TGTGCCAGCAGTGACTACAGGGACCCGAACACCGGGGAGCTGTTTTTT,CASSDYRDPNTGELFF
TRBJ1-1,-,-,TRBV7-6,TGTGCCAGCAGCTTCAGTCCCTTACAGGGCCACGAGGGCACTGAAGCTTTCTTT,CASSFSPLQGHEGTEAFF
TRBJ1-2,-,-,TRBV7-9,TGTGCCAGCAGCCTCGGGAATGAGTACTATGGCTACACCTTC,CASSLGNEYYGYTF
TRBJ2-3,-,TRBD2,TRBV5-1,TGCGCCAGCAGCTTGGTACTAGCGGGAGGGGGCACGCAGTATTTT,CASSLVLAGGGTQYF
TRBJ1-1,-,-,TRBV15,TGTGCCACCAGCAGAAGGACGGGGGGCTCACATGAAGCTTTCTTT,CATSRRTGGSHEAFF
TRBJ2-1,once,-,TRBV5-1,TGCGCCAGCAGCTCCAACAGATACAATGAGCAGTTCTTC,CASSSNRYNEQFF
TRBJ1-6,once,-,TRBV5-1,TGCGCCAGCAGCTTGGGGGAGTCCGGGAGCTCCTATAATTCACCCCTCCACTTT,CASSLGESGSSYNSPLHF
TRBJ2-3,-,TRBD2,TRBV29-1,TGCAGCGTTGTGGGGGGGACTGGGTACACAGATACGCAGTATTTT,CSVVGGTGYTDTQYF
TRBJ2-3,-,-,TRBV9,TGTGCCAGCAGCGCGTTCTCTAGCACAGATACGCAGTATTTT,CASSAFSSTDTQYF
TRBJ2-7,-,-,TRBV19,TGTGCCAGTAAGCCGGGGAGCTCCTACGAGCAGTACTTC,CASKPGSSYEQYF
TRBJ1-1,once,-,TRBV19,TGTGCCAGTAGTTACGGGGGGGGCACTGAAGCTTTCTTT,CASSYGGGTEAFF
TRBJ2-3,-,-,TRBV5-5,TGTGCCAGCAGCCAGGAGGGAATGACGCAGTATTTT,CASSQEGMTQYF
TRBJ2-2,-,-,TRBV21-1,TGTGCCAGCAGCAAGGAGCCAGGGGATTACACCGGGGAGCTGTTTTTT,CASSKEPGDYTGELFF
TRBJ2-2,-,-,TRBV5-1,TGCGCCAGCAGCTTGGACAGGGTGGTTGCGGGGGAGCTGTTTTTT,CASSLDRVVAGELFF